One and the same sample provided the 14 T cell receptor beta chains below, sequenced in a study of shared clonotypes between healthy human individuals. Measured with immunoSEQ multiplex PCR; TCRdb has only the in-frame clones, and not every one. This sample yields roughly 700,000 clones, of which about 90% are seen a single time; more than 30% belongs to the top ten. Sequencing was done on a sample of memory CD8+ T cells from PBMCs. Subset reported: CD45RO+ cells pooled with CCR7-negative TemRA cells. These receptors were obtained from a man between 18 and 29 years old in good health. Some clones in this sample may be carry-over from other donors' samples.

The chain couples TRBV28 to TRBJ1-4; no reliable D call. Germline V lookup: CDR1 MDHEN, CDR2 SYDVKM. CDR3 length: 10 amino acids. V shed 6 bases and J shed 5 bases, with 1 base lying between them. The CDR3 sequence: CASRNEKLFF. In DNA, the CDR3 is TGTGCCAGCAGGAATGAAAAACTGTTTTTT.

Written as DNA, the CDR3 is TGCGCCAGCAGCCAATTAACCGGGACTAGCGGGGCGGATGAGCAGTTCTTC. Its protein is CASSQLTGTSGADEQFF. This chain connects TRBV4-1 to TRBJ2-1, with 13 positions matching TRBD2. The CDR3 is 17 residues long. With V trimmed by 2 bases and J by 8 bases, 9 bases remained unmatched. CDR1 is MGHRA and CDR2 is YSYEKL in the germline V gene.

V gene TRBV7-9 combines with J gene TRBJ1-1, with D hard to call. The CDR3 is 12 amino acids. Germline loops: CDR1 SEHNR, CDR2 FQNEAQ (reference sequence). V was cut by 8 bases and J by 4 bases, with 11 bases left in between. CDR3 sequence (DNA): TGTGCCAGCGGGCCTTCGGGCACTGAAGCTTTCTTT. The encoded protein is CASGPSGTEAFF.

CDR3 in DNA: TGTGCCAGTAGTGGGGGACTAGCGGGAAAATTCTACGAGCAGTACTTC. Amino acid sequence: CASSGGLAGKFYEQYF. The V call is TRBV19, the J call TRBJ2-7; TRBD2 agrees at 13 bases. CDR1 is LNHDA, CDR2 SQIVND, per germline (reference sequence). This CDR3 is 16 amino acids long. V was pared by 5 bases and J by 3 bases, with 7 bases of the junction left unmatched.

A single count supports this clone. The chain carries TRBV4-1 and TRBJ2-7, with 7 bases identical to TRBD2. J gave up 0 bases and V 3 bases, and 11 bases lay outside the gene matches. There are 17 residues in the CDR3. Per the germline V gene, CDR1 is MGHRA and CDR2 is YSYEKL. This CDR3 is CASSHHSPGGGSYEQYF. For the CDR3, the DNA is TGCGCCAGCAGCCATCACTCCCCTGGCGGGGGCTCCTACGAGCAGTACTTC.

This sequence joins TRBV6-1 and TRBJ1-4, with D perhaps matching TRBD1 (6 bases). Germline CDR1 and CDR2: MNHNS and SASEGT. The CDR3 runs to 17 residues. Deletions cut 4 bases from V and 4 bases from J, with 19 bases between. CDR3 residues: CASSVRGHDRINEKLFF. The DNA of the CDR3 is TGTGCCAGCAGTGTCCGGGGACACGACCGCATTAATGAAAAACTGTTTTTT.

This chain joins TRBV7-9 and TRBJ2-1, with 11 positions matching TRBD1. V lost 5 bases to trimming and J lost 9 bases; unmatched junction nucleotides: 3. The CDR3 spans 13 residues. Germline CDR1 is SEHNR and CDR2 is FQNEAQ (reference sequence). The CDR3 nucleotides are TGTGCCAGCAGCGTCGGGACAGGGGGTGAGCAGTTCTTC. It is translated as CASSVGTGGEQFF. The full variable domain, its missing parts supplied by reference TRBV7-9 and TRBJ2-1, is DTGVSQNPRHKITKRGQNVTFRCDPISEHNRLYWYRQTLGQGPEFLTYFQNEAQLEKSRLLSDRFSAERPKGSFSTLEIQRTEQGDSAMYLCASSVGTGGEQFFGPGTRLTVL.

In regard to this clone: Other DNA sequences from this sample encode an identical CDR3 as well. This CDR3 is CASSEGYGYEQYF. CDR3 sequence (DNA): TGTGCCAGCAGTGAAGGTTACGGCTACGAGCAGTACTTC. This rearrangement joins TRBV6-1 to TRBJ2-7; D gene ambiguous. This CDR3 is 13 amino acids long. Germline assignment: CDR1 MNHNS and CDR2 SASEGT. V lost 1 base and J 3 bases, leaving 7 bases between the germline ends.

The chain uses TRBV5-1 and TRBJ1-4; no definite D call. The CDR3 is 13 residues long. Germline-derived CDR1 and CDR2 are SGHRS and YFSETQ. V gave up 2 bases and J gave up 7 bases, with 9 bases separating them. CDR3 protein: CASSFGSAEKLFF. The CDR3, as DNA: TGCGCCAGCAGCTTTGGGTCGGCTGAAAAACTGTTTTTT.

The chain employs TRBV27 and TRBJ2-3; D ambiguous. The germline gives CDR1 MNHEY, CDR2 SMNVEV (reference sequence). The ends were cut back, 0 bases at V and 2 bases at J, with 12 bases in the middle. The CDR3 runs 16 residues. In DNA form, the CDR3 reads TGTGCCAGCAGTTTATCTGCATTTGGCTCCACAGATACGCAGTATTTT. Protein: CASSLSAFGSTDTQYF.

J is TRBJ2-5 and V is TRBV29-1, with a possible D match to TRBD1 (5 bases). Trimming took 6 bases from V and 2 from J, leaving 13 bases between them. The CDR3 totals 13 residues. Per the germline V gene, CDR1 is SQVTM and CDR2 is ANQGSEA. The DNA for the CDR3 is TGCAGCGTGCAAACAGGAATACAAGAGACCCAGTACTTC. Its translation: CSVQTGIQETQYF.

This clone was recorded once. The chain is built from TRBV4-3 and TRBJ2-2; 7 positions agree with TRBD2. From germline, CDR1 is LGHNA and CDR2 YSLEER. J lost 3 bases, V lost 4 bases, and 8 bases had no gene match. The CDR3 length is 16 residues. This CDR3 is CASSPRLAGDTGELFF. The DNA of the CDR3 is TGCGCCAGCAGCCCCAGACTAGCCGGCGACACCGGGGAGCTGTTTTTT.

The chain uses TRBV28 and TRBJ2-7, with D possibly being TRBD2 (5 bases). There are 14 residues in the CDR3. The V end was cut by 5 bases, the J end by 3 bases, with 14 bases between. CDR1 and CDR2 from the germline V gene are MDHEN and SYDVKM. CDR3 sequence (DNA): TGTGCCAGCAGTAACGCCGGCAGCGGCTACGAGCAGTACTTC. Protein: CASSNAGSGYEQYF.

This clone was observed many times. The rearrangement joins TRBV9 to TRBJ2-2; a possible D gene is TRBD2 (6 bases). This CDR3 is built from 18 residues. The V end lost 4 bases, the J end lost 4 bases, and 23 bases lay between the germline ends. CDR1 is SGDLS, CDR2 YYNGEE, per germline. The CDR3 here is CASSPLSDYRQGTGELFF. The CDR3 coding sequence is TGTGCCAGCAGCCCACTTTCGGACTATCGTCAGGGCACCGGGGAGCTGTTTTTT.